This TCR beta chain was captured by sequencing in a study of blood T cell repertoires in COVID-19. About the study: Italy, Spain and the United States were the sources of the convalescent and acute COVID-19 samples.

Per the original methods: Reference gene primer amplification gave nucleated cell count estimates. Repertoires were generated with immunoSEQ multiplex PCR, while TCRdb's copy carries only in-frame clones and drops some. V, J and clone size derive from that table, while D and trimming were established from the DNA sequence. In the table there are roughly 250,000 clones, more than 70% of which are singletons. Germline V gives CDR1 SGHVS, CDR2 FNYEAQ. The length of the CDR3 is 14 residues. Losses at the gene ends were 5 bases for V and 3 bases for J; bases not matched to a gene: 3. This sequence joins TRBV7-6 and TRBJ1-1, with 10 bases identical to TRBD1. The sequence came from a woman in her fifties or sixties with acute or convalescent COVID-19. Specimen: peripheral blood. This CDR3 reads CASSRDRGDTEAFF. In DNA form, the CDR3 reads TGTGCCAGCAGCCGGGACAGGGGAGACACTGAAGCTTTCTTT.